This entry is about one T cell receptor beta chain. Its cognate antigen is unknown. The sample is drawn from a study of cytomegalovirus exposure and HLA in healthy donors. Whole-study context: Earlier results showed roughly 120 million unique TCR beta sequences derived from roughly 180 million T cells.

Study-level points and caveats: TCR beta V- and J-gene trimming, according to a later analysis, was linked to a missense DCLRE1C variant. A later look showed TCR association rates differing by HLA locus, highest for DRB1 and lowest for HLA-C.

Primers included in the PCR were 60 Vbeta and 13 Jbeta primers. Original methodology: Unique TCR beta chains numbered about 79 million in a later analysis, with around 10 million shared. The protocol was immunoSEQ multiplex PCR, while the TCRdb copy is restricted to in-frame clones and leaves out a portion. The DNA was the basis for D and trimming; V, J and clone size are from that table. The sample yields roughly 71,000 clones, 62% seen once. Per the germline V gene, CDR1 is MNHNS and CDR2 is SASEGT. The CDR3 has 15 residues. Trimming at V came to 1 base and at J to 4 bases, leaving 5 bases not matched to a gene.

The source of this sequence is a man in his thirties or forties in good health and CMV-seronegative. The sequencing sample was made of PBMCs. This sequence joins TRBV6-1 and TRBJ1-2; 8 bases fit TRBD1. The CDR3 coding sequence is TGTGCCAGCAGTGAAGGGACAGGGTCGGGCTATGGCTACACCTTC. Protein: CASSEGTGSGYGYTF.